This TCR beta chain was observed in a study of blood T cell repertoires in COVID-19 (dated by TCRdb to between 2020 and 2021). Describing the broader study: The collaborator samples originated in the United States, Italy and Spain and spanned the acute and convalescent phases of COVID-19. The prospective study material was composed of cDNA or gDNA derived from T cells, B-cell-depleted T cells, or PBMCs. The dataset comprised deeply sampled blood TCRbeta repertoires from subjects exposed to, actively infected with, or recovered from COVID-19. A freely available public database, intended as a resource for researchers studying the immune response to SARS-CoV-2, is where the repertoires were released. Samples came from the ongoing ImmuneRACE study (first 160 participants) plus 1,254 subjects from 6 global collaborators. The sample metadata nearly always contained a de-identified subject ID, COVID-19 status, age in years and sex. HLA class I and class II types, where available, came from metadata supplied by the sample provider rather than from assay-based typing. Broader findings and caveats from the paper: The amount of clinical and demographic metadata varied by source and participant and was provided uncurated.

As to this clone: Its antigen is not yet known. No clone much larger than this one lies a single base away; base qualities are absent.

The collaborating institutions used their own protocols to collect whole blood in K2EDTA tubes. For TCRbeta analysis, collaborators shipped samples in one of three forms: frozen whole blood, isolated PBMCs, or DNA extracted from either of those sample types. The immunoSEQ Assay, a bias-controlled multiplex PCR, was used to amplify TCRbeta CDR3 regions from genomic DNA. On the study's bioinformatics: Nucleated cell counts per sample were estimated from amplification of reference gene primers within the assay. To quantify the absolute abundance of each unique TCRbeta CDR3 rearrangement, sequence reads were collapsed and filtered. Productive Simpson clonality was computed per sample as the square root of Simpson's diversity index over productive rearrangements. Drawn from immuneACCESS, this table holds only the in-frame rearrangements with V and J called that TCRdb kept. Clones are partly lost; checked studies trace under half to an unresolved V gene and leave the rest unexplained. V and J calls and clone size come straight from that table; D and trimming were deduced from the DNA. Here the sample has around 110,000 clones; approximately 83% occur a single time. The top ten clones comprise about 5% of the sample.

The cysteine opens and the phenylalanine closes a CDR3 of 12 amino acids. Only CDR3 DNA is held: 36 bases, read in frame from base 1. After removal of 9 bases from V and 2 bases from J, the junction retains 2 bases not matched to a gene. The germline V gene specifies ENHRY as CDR1 and SYGVKD as CDR2. The sample was peripheral blood. The sequence links TRBV10-3 to TRBJ2-5, with 8 bases matching TRBD1. The receptor's source is a woman in her 70s with acute or convalescent COVID-19. The DNA reads as follows: TGTGCCATAGGGACAGGACAAGAGACCCAGTACTTC. Its coded protein is CAIGTGQETQYF.